The 26 T cell receptor beta chains in this list originate from one sample, sequenced in a study of T-cell reconstitution after alpha-beta-depleted transplantation in children. The authors prepared the TCRbeta library with unique molecular identifiers. MiXCR, applied by TCRdb to the PCR reads, yields one record per CDR3 protein. The sample yields about 980,000 distinct CDR3 sequences, about 26% seen once. Specimen: PBMCs, mostly from graft donor cells, collected 360 days after TCRalphabeta/CD19-depleted stem cell transplant. Receptors were obtained from a boy younger than two who had a stem cell transplant for SCID, so the T cells may come from the graft donor.

This sequence joins TRBV12-3 or TRBV12-4 and TRBJ1-1; 7 positions agree with TRBD1. The length of the CDR3 is 17 residues. V lost 5 bases to trimming and J lost 0 bases; unmatched junction nucleotides: 12. CDR3 DNA: TGTGCCAGCAGTCTCGGACAGGCTTTTCCCATGAACACTGAAGCTTTCTTT. It encodes CASSLGQAFPMNTEAFF.

This clonotype was picked up a small number of times. This chain links TRBV15 with TRBJ2-3; perhaps TRBD1 as D (5 bases). The germline V and J ends were trimmed by 3 bases and 1 base, with 11 bases remaining between them. The germline CDR1 and CDR2 sequences are LNHNV and YYDKDF (reference sequence). The CDR3 is 15 residues long. The CDR3 DNA reads TGTGCCACCAGCAGCCATGGGGCACGCACAGATACGCAGTATTTT. It codes for CATSSHGARTDTQYF.

There are a few counts of this clonotype. The chain couples TRBV4-1 to TRBJ2-1; D is undetermined. Germline V gives CDR1 MGHRA, CDR2 YSYEKL. Trimming pared 4 bases from V and 6 bases from J, leaving 19 bases between. The CDR3 runs 16 residues. CDR3: CASSPFPYPDPNEQFF. The CDR3 DNA is TGCGCCAGCAGCCCTTTTCCCTACCCTGACCCCAATGAGCAGTTCTTC.

The gene calls are TRBV5-1 and TRBJ2-7; D may be TRBD2 (6 bases). The CDR3 consists of 12 residues. V was pared by 5 bases and J by 6 bases, with 12 bases between. Per germline, CDR1 SGHRS and CDR2 YFSETQ. The CDR3 coding sequence is TGCGCCAGCAGAGAGTCCGGGGGCGAGCAGTACTTC. It encodes CASRESGGEQYF.

The chain couples TRBV7-9 to TRBJ1-3; no reliable D call. The CDR3 consists of 13 residues. The V end lost 4 bases, the J end lost 3 bases, and 7 bases lay between the germline ends. Germline loops: CDR1 SEHNR, CDR2 FQNEAQ (reference sequence). As DNA, the CDR3 is TGTGCCAGCAGCTCGTGGTTTGGAAACACCATATATTTT. Its protein is CASSSWFGNTIYF.

The CDR3: CASTPGTGDFMNTEAFF. The CDR3 DNA follows: TGCGCCAGCACGCCGGGGACAGGGGATTTTATGAACACTGAAGCTTTCTTT. V usage is TRBV5-1 and J usage is TRBJ1-1, with TRBD1 matching 10 bases. The CDR3 spans 17 residues. Germline CDR1 and CDR2: SGHRS and YFSETQ. Unmatched junction bases numbered 11, after V lost 6 bases and J lost 0 bases.

This clonotype was seen ten or more times. This chain connects TRBV6-5 to TRBJ2-7, with D possibly matching TRBD1 (5 bases). Germline CDR1 MNHEY, CDR2 SVGAGI. This CDR3 is built from 17 residues. V was clipped by 0 bases and J by 0 bases, with 15 bases between them. The CDR3 coding sequence is TGTGCCAGCAGTTACTCCCTGCCTGGGGCGAGCTCCTACGAGCAGTACTTC. It codes for CASSYSLPGASSYEQYF.

The chain employs TRBV5-1 and TRBJ1-2; perhaps TRBD1 as D (5 bases). Germline V gene data show CDR1 as SGHRS and CDR2 as YFSETQ. This CDR3 spans 14 amino acids. The V gene lost 2 bases and the J gene lost 2 bases, with 10 bases spanning the gap. CDR3 loop: CASSFEGNNYGYTF. CDR3 bases: TGCGCCAGCAGCTTTGAGGGGAACAACTATGGCTACACCTTC.

V gene TRBV4-1 combines with J gene TRBJ1-2; weak D call: TRBD1 (6 bases). Trimming cost V 2 bases and J 11 bases, with 15 bases left between them. Germline V gives CDR1 MGHRA, CDR2 YSYEKL. This CDR3 is built from 13 residues. CDR3 nucleotide sequence: TGCGCCAGCAGCCAAAATTTTAAGGACAGATACACCTTC. Translating gives CASSQNFKDRYTF.

The V call is TRBV5-1, the J call TRBJ2-2, with 11 bases aligning to TRBD1. V trimming: 4 bases; J trimming: 6 bases; junction bases outside the gene matches: 8. Germline V gene sequence: CDR1 SGHRS, CDR2 YFSETQ. The CDR3 has 16 amino acids. The CDR3 region has the DNA TGCGCCAGCAGCCCCGAGGGACAGGGGGGACCCGGGGAGCTGTTTTTT. It specifies CASSPEGQGGPGELFF.

V is TRBV20-1 and J is TRBJ2-7, with D tentatively TRBD1 (5 bases). V was trimmed by 6 bases and J by 7 bases, leaving 19 bases between them. This CDR3 comprises 13 residues. Per the germline V gene, CDR1 is DFQATT and CDR2 is SNEGSKA (reference sequence). The CDR3 is CSAIRTGTLEQYF. For the CDR3, the DNA is TGCAGTGCCATTCGAACAGGCACTTTAGAGCAGTACTTC.

This chain connects TRBV12-3 or TRBV12-4 to TRBJ2-1; TRBD1 matches at 8 bases. The J segment lost 3 bases and the V segment lost 2 bases, leaving 3 bases of the junction unmatched. The CDR3 is made up of 15 amino acids. The CDR3 DNA reads as TGTGCCAGCAGTTTATCAGGGGGCAACTACAATGAGCAGTTCTTC. Protein product: CASSLSGGNYNEQFF.

There are many counts of this clonotype. The rearrangement uses TRBV12-3 or TRBV12-4 and TRBJ1-2; 7 nucleotides match TRBD1. Unmatched junction bases numbered 5, after V lost 5 bases and J lost 2 bases. This CDR3 spans 14 amino acids. CDR3 sequence: CASSPGQPNYGYTF. The CDR3 DNA sequence: TGTGCCAGCAGTCCGGGACAGCCGAACTATGGCTACACCTTC.

The chain links TRBV4-2 to TRBJ2-5; either TRBD1 or TRBD2 may supply D (5 bases each). Trimming removed 1 base from V and 0 bases from J, with 12 bases in between. This CDR3 is 16 amino acids long. From germline, CDR1 is LGHNA and CDR2 YNFKEQ. CDR3 DNA sequence: TGTGCCAGCAGCCAAGGGGGTCGGGGCTACCAAGAGACCCAGTACTTC. Translated, it gives CASSQGGRGYQETQYF.

This clonotype was observed a handful of times. The chain is built from TRBV15 and TRBJ2-3, with 8 bases identical to TRBD1. Trimming at V came to 5 bases and at J to 4 bases, leaving 8 bases not matched to a gene. The CDR3 contains 15 residues. Germline loops: CDR1 LNHNV, CDR2 YYDKDF (reference sequence). CDR3 in amino acids: CATSRGTGLADTQYF. The CDR3 region has the DNA TGTGCCACCAGCCGTGGGACAGGCCTAGCAGATACGCAGTATTTT.

V usage is TRBV12-3 or TRBV12-4 and J usage is TRBJ1-2; no definite D call. Trimming pared 2 bases from V and 4 bases from J, leaving 5 bases between. The CDR3 loop spans 12 amino acids. The CDR3 region has the DNA TGTGCCAGCAGTTTATACAGCTATGGCTACACCTTC. Residues: CASSLYSYGYTF.

This clonotype was seen a handful of times. This chain joins TRBV20-1 and TRBJ2-7; 9 nucleotides align to TRBD1. This CDR3 has 12 residues. The V segment lost 7 bases and the J segment 4 bases; nucleotides outside the gene matches: 5. CDR1 is DFQATT, CDR2 SNEGSKA, per germline (reference sequence). CDR3 sequence: CSGTGTGYEQYF. Here the CDR3 DNA reads TGCAGTGGTACCGGGACAGGGTACGAGCAGTACTTC.

In nucleotides, the CDR3 is TGCGCCAGCAGCTTATCAGACGGCTACGAGCAGTACTTC. It yields the protein CASSLSDGYEQYF. The V call is TRBV5-1, the J call TRBJ2-7; D uncertain. The CDR3 sequence is 13 residues long. V lost 2 bases, J lost 3 bases, and 9 bases lay in between. CDR1 and CDR2 from the germline V gene are SGHRS and YFSETQ.

This rearrangement joins TRBV5-1 to TRBJ2-1; 9 bases align to TRBD1. With V trimmed by 4 bases and J by 0 bases, 8 bases remained unmatched. The CDR3 consists of 17 residues. Germline CDR1 SGHRS, CDR2 YFSETQ. The CDR3: CASSETGGGGSYNEQFF. CDR3 DNA sequence: TGCGCCAGCAGCGAGACAGGGGGAGGTGGCTCCTACAATGAGCAGTTCTTC.

This rearrangement joins TRBV28 to TRBJ1-1, with TRBD1 as a possible D gene (6 bases). CDR3 length: 17 amino acids. V was trimmed by 1 base and J by 0 bases, leaving 15 bases between them. Germline CDR1 reads MDHEN; CDR2 reads SYDVKM. The CDR3 loop is CASSLYGGGTMNTEAFF. The CDR3 DNA reads as TGTGCCAGCAGTTTATACGGGGGAGGGACAATGAACACTGAAGCTTTCTTT. Full variable domain (rest looked up from reference TRBV28 and TRBJ1-1): DVKVTQSSRYLVKRTGEKVFLECVQDMDHENMFWYRQDPGLGLRLIYFSYDVKMKEKGDIPEGYSVSREKKERFSLILESASTNQTSMYLCASSLYGGGTMNTEAFFGQGTRLTVV.

The chain has TRBV7-9 and TRBJ2-7; D ambiguous. The CDR3 sequence is 12 residues long. V was pared by 1 base and J by 7 bases, with 8 bases between. Looked up from germline, CDR1 is SEHNR and CDR2 is FQNEAQ (reference sequence). The CDR3 loop reads CASSLVTEEQYF. The DNA of the CDR3 is TGTGCCAGCAGCTTAGTTACGGAAGAGCAGTACTTC.

The V gene is TRBV5-1, the J gene TRBJ2-3; 8 bases are a match to TRBD2. CDR3 size: 15 residues. Trimming took 5 bases from V and 4 from J; bases not matched to a gene: 9. Germline CDR1 and CDR2: SGHRS and YFSETQ. The CDR3 DNA reads TGCGCCAGCAGGCCGGGACTAGGAGGATCAGATACGCAGTATTTT. Encoded protein: CASRPGLGGSDTQYF.

This clonotype was detected ten times or more. The chain recombines TRBV5-1 with TRBJ2-6, with TRBD1 matching over 9 bases. This CDR3 is built from 17 residues. Losses at the gene ends were 3 bases for V and 2 bases for J; bases not matched to a gene: 6. Germline V gene data show CDR1 as SGHRS and CDR2 as YFSETQ. CDR3 nucleotides: TGCGCCAGCAGCTGGGGACAGGGAGAAACTGGGGCCAACGTCCTGACTTTC. It translates to CASSWGQGETGANVLTF.

The gene calls are TRBV7-8 and TRBJ1-5; TRBD1 aligns across 7 bases. Germline V gives CDR1 SGHVS, CDR2 FQNEAQ. The CDR3 length is 19 residues. J was trimmed by 7 bases and V by 3 bases; bases with no gene match: 21. The CDR3 bases are TGTGCCAGCAGCTTGGGGGTTCGAGGGGGCGCGGGTATGGTGCAGCCCCAGCATTTT. Amino acid sequence: CASSLGVRGGAGMVQPQHF.

This clonotype has more than one count but fewer than ten. This chain joins TRBV4-1 and TRBJ2-5, with a weak D call TRBD2 (5 bases). There are 13 residues in the CDR3. The V gene lost 4 bases and the J gene lost 5 bases, with 11 bases spanning the gap. Germline V CDR1 and CDR2: MGHRA, YSYEKL. This CDR3 reads CASSPRTRETQYF. DNA of the CDR3: TGCGCCAGCAGCCCCCGAACTAGGGAGACCCAGTACTTC.

The gene calls are TRBV3-1 and TRBJ2-2, with 8 bases identical to TRBD1. Germline V lookup: CDR1 LGHDT, CDR2 YNNKEL (reference sequence). This CDR3 has 15 amino acids. V lost 5 bases and J lost 4; bases outside the gene matches: 6. Here the CDR3 DNA reads TGTGCCAGCAGCAGGACAGGGCCGGGCACCGGGGAGCTGTTTTTT. It is translated as CASSRTGPGTGELFF. Full variable domain (rest looked up from reference TRBV3-1 and TRBJ2-2): DTAVSQTPKYLVTQMGNDKSIKCEQNLGHDTMYWYKQDSKKFLKIMFSYNNKELIINETVPNRFSPKSPDKAHLNLHINSLELGDSAVYFCASSRTGPGTGELFFGEGSRLTVL.